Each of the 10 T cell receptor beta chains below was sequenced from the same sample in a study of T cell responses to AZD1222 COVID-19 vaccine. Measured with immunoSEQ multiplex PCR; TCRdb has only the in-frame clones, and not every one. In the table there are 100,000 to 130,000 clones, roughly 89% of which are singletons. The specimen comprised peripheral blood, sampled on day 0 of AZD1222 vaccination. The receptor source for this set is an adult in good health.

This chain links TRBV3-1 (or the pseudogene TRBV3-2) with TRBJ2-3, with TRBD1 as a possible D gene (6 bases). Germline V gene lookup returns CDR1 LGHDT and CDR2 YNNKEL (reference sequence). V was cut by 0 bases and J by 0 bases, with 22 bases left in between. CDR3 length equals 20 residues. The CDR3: CASSQEKGTLSPSSTDTQYF. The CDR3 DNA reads TGTGCCAGCAGCCAAGAGAAAGGGACATTGTCCCCTTCGAGCACAGATACGCAGTATTTT.

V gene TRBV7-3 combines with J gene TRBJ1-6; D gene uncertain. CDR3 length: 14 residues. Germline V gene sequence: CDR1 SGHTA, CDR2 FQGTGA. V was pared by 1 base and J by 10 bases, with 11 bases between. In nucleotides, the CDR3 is TGTGCCAGCAGCTTAAATGGATTGGGATCACCCCTCCACTTT. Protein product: CASSLNGLGSPLHF. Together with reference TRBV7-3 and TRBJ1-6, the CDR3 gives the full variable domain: GAGVSQTPSNKVTEKGKYVELRCDPISGHTALYWYRQSLGQGPEFLIYFQGTGAADDSGLPNDRFFAVRPEGSVSTLKIQRTERGDSAVYLCASSLNGLGSPLHFGNGTRLTVT.

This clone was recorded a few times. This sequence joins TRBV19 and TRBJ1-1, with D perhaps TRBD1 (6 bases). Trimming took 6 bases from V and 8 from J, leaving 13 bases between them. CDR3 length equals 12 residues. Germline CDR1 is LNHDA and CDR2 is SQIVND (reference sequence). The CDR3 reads CASRRTDEEAFF. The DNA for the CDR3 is TGTGCCAGTAGACGGACAGACGAAGAAGCTTTCTTT. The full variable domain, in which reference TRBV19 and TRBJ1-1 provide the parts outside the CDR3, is DGGITQSPKYLFRKEGQNVTLSCEQNLNHDAMYWYRQDPGQGLRLIYYSQIVNDFQKGDIAEGYSVSREKKESFPLTVTSAQKNPTAFYLCASRRTDEEAFFGQGTRLTVV.

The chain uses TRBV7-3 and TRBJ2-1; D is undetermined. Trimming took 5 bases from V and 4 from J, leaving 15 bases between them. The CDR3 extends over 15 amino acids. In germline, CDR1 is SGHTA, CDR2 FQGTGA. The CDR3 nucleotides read TGTGCCAGCAGCCCCCAGGCGTCCCTTTACAATGAGCAGTTCTTC. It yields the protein CASSPQASLYNEQFF.

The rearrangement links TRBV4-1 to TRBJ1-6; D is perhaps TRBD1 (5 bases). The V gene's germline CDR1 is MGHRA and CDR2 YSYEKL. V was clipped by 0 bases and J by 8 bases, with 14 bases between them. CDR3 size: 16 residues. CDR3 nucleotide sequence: TGCGCCAGCAGCCAAGATGGGGGGGTCGTTCATTCACCCCTCCACTTT. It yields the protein CASSQDGGVVHSPLHF.

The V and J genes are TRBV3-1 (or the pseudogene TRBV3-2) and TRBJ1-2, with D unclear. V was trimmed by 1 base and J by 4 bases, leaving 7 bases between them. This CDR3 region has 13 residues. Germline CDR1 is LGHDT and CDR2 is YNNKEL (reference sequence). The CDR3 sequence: CASSQVSLYGYTF. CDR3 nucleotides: TGTGCCAGCAGCCAAGTCAGTCTCTATGGCTACACCTTC.

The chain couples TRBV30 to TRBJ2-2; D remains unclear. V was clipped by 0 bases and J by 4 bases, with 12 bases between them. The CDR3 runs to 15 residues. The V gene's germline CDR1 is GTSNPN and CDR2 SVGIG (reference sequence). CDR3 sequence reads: CAWSVDWLGTGELFF. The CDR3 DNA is TGTGCCTGGAGTGTAGACTGGCTTGGCACCGGGGAGCTGTTTTTT.

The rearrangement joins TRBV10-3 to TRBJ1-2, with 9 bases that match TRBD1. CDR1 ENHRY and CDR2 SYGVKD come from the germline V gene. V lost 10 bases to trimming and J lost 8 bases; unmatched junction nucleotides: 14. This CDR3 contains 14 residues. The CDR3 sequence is CATSWDREVGGYTF. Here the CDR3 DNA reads TGTGCCACTTCTTGGGACAGGGAGGTAGGAGGCTACACCTTC.

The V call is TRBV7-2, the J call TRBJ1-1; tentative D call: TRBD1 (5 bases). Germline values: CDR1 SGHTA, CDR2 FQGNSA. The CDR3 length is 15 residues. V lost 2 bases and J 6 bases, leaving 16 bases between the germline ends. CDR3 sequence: CASSLNVGGSPEAFF. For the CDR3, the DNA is TGTGCCAGCAGCTTAAACGTCGGGGGGTCCCCTGAAGCTTTCTTT.

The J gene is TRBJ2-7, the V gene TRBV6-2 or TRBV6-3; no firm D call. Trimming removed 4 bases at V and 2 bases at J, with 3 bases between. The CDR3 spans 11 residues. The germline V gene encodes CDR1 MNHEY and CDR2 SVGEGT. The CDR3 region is CASSWAYEQYF. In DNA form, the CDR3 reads TGTGCCAGCAGTTGGGCCTACGAGCAGTACTTC.